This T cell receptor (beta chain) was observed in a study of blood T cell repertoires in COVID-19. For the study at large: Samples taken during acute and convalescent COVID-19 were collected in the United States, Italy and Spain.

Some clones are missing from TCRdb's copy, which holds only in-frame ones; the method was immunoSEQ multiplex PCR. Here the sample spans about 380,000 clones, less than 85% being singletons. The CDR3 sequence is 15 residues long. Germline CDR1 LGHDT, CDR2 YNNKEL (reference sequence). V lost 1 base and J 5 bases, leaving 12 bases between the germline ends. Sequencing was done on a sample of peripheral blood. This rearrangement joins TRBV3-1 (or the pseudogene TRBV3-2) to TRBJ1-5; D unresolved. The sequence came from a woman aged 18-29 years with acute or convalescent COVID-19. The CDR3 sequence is CASSQGRGDYQPQHF. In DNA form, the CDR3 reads TGTGCCAGCAGCCAAGGACGGGGTGATTATCAGCCCCAGCATTTT.